One and the same sample provided the 10 T cell receptor beta chains below, sequenced in a study of tumor-infiltrating lymphocytes in primary liver carcinoma (dated by TCRdb to 2016 to 2017). These reads were obtained on an Illumina HiSeq 2500. Starting from about 500 ng total RNA, TCRbeta-specific cDNA was produced by reverse transcription with a constant-region primer and ProtoScript II reverse transcriptase. TCRbeta libraries were built with three nested multiplex PCR rounds, a slightly modified ARM-PCR procedure. The first two PCR rounds used multiplex TRBV1-TRBV30 forward primers with a Cbeta reverse primer, each for 10 cycles. TCRdb applied fastp at Q25 and MiXCR to the public reads, then kept only in-frame beta chains. Every entry covers one CDR3 protein and lists the most common genes and DNA from its rows. Across this sample there are approximately 330,000 distinct CDR3 sequences, with 65% seen only once. The top ten clones comprise under 8.5% of the sample.

TRIzol reagent was used to extract blood RNA from unsorted whole blood, while the DNeasy Blood & Tissue kit provided the germline DNA. Specimen: peripheral blood. The receptors originated from a man between 40 and 49 years old with primary liver carcinoma and hepatitis B virus infection.

This clonotype was detected ten times or more. The V and J genes are TRBV29-1 and TRBJ2-3; D not certain. The CDR3 length is 10 residues. V gave up 6 bases and J gave up 9 bases, with 10 bases separating them. CDR1 SQVTM and CDR2 ANQGSEA come from the germline V gene. DNA of the CDR3: TGCAGCGTCGACCAGAACACGCAGTATTTT. This encodes CSVDQNTQYF.

Regarding this clonotype: A read error is likely, as this CDR3 ends without the conserved phenylalanine or tryptophan. The V and J genes are TRBV4-1 and TRBJ1-2, with a possible D match to TRBD1 (5 bases). CDR1 and CDR2 (germline): MGHRA, YSYEKL. Trimming pared 4 bases from V and 7 bases from J, leaving 16 bases between. This CDR3 is 14 amino acids long. The DNA of the CDR3 is TGCGCCAGCAGCCTAACTCAGGGAGGCTTTGGCTACACCTCC. Translation gives CASSLTQGGFGYTS.

The chain joins TRBV10-3 to TRBJ2-7; TRBD1 agrees at 12 bases. CDR1 is ENHRY, CDR2 SYGVKD, per germline. V shed 3 bases and J 6 bases; nucleotides not matched to a gene: 3. CDR3 size: 14 residues. CDR3 nucleotides: TGTGCCATCAGTGAAGGGACAGGGGGCATCGAGCAGTACTTC. Translated, it gives CAISEGTGGIEQYF.

On this clonotype itself: A much larger clone lies one base from this, so it may be a read error. The chain employs TRBV12-3 or TRBV12-4 and TRBJ1-5; D is uncertain. CDR3 length equals 12 residues. V lost 7 bases to trimming and J lost 3 bases, with 7 bases between them. The CDR3 here is CASTPNNQPQHF. CDR3 nucleotide sequence: TGTGCCAGCACTCCTAACAATCAGCCCCAGCATTTT.

J is TRBJ1-4 and V is TRBV7-9; TRBD1 aligns across 7 bases. This CDR3 comprises 16 residues. Trimming took 3 bases from V and 6 from J; bases not matched to a gene: 10. Per the germline V gene, CDR1 is SEHNR and CDR2 is FQNEAQ (reference sequence). Here the CDR3 reads CASSFHGGGADEKLFF. The CDR3 DNA reads as TGTGCCAGCAGCTTTCACGGAGGGGGCGCGGATGAAAAACTGTTTTTT.

With regard to this clonotype: Just one base apart from a much larger clone, this may be a read error. This sequence joins TRBV6-5 and TRBJ1-2, with a weak D call TRBD1 (5 bases). The V end lost 2 bases, the J end lost 8 bases, and 12 bases lay between the germline ends. The CDR3 has 13 amino acids. Germline V gives CDR1 MNHEY, CDR2 SVGAGI. CDR3 sequence reads: CASSYTQGGGYTF. CDR3 DNA sequence: TGTGCCAGCAGTTACACCCAGGGAGGCGGCTACACCTTC.

The CDR3 loop reads CASSWDRLARITEQFF. As DNA, the CDR3 is TGTGCCAGCAGCTGGGATCGACTGGCCCGTATCACTGAGCAGTTCTTC. The rearrangement links TRBV11-2 to TRBJ2-1; D gene uncertain. Trimming left V 4 bases short and J 9 bases short, with 22 bases between. The germline V gene has CDR1 SGHAT and CDR2 FQNNGV. This CDR3 contains 16 residues.

Points on this clonotype: One end of the junction varies from germline; a read error may be responsible. The CDR3 spells CASSLVQGADNEQFF. CDR3 bases: TGTGCCAGCAGTTTGGTTCAGGGGGCGGACAACGAGCAGTTCTTC. The chain carries TRBV12-3 or TRBV12-4 and TRBJ2-1; 8 nucleotides agree with TRBD1. There are 15 residues in the CDR3.

In the case of this clonotype: An end of the junction does not agree with germline; a read error may underlie this. The V and J genes are TRBV7-8 and TRBJ2-1, with D hard to call. This CDR3 region has 13 residues. Germline CDR1 and CDR2: SGHVS and FQNEAQ. CDR3 bases: TGTGCCAGCAGCTTATCATCCTACAATGGGCAGTTCTTC. Amino acids: CASSLSSYNGQFF.

This chain connects TRBV11-2 to TRBJ2-1; D is undetermined. The germline CDR1 and CDR2 sequences are SGHAT and FQNNGV. The ends were cut back, 6 bases at V and 0 bases at J, with 18 bases in the middle. The CDR3 loop spans 17 amino acids. The CDR3 DNA is TGTGCCAGCAGTTTCCACAAGGGCATCAGCTCCTACAATGAGCAGTTCTTC. It is translated as CASSFHKGISSYNEQFF. The full variable domain, rest sourced from reference TRBV11-2 and TRBJ2-1, is EAGVAQSPRYKIIEKRQSVAFWCNPISGHATLYWYQQILGQGPKLLIQFQNNGVVDDSQLPKDRFSAERLKGVDSTLKIQPAKLEDSAVYLCASSFHKGISSYNEQFFGPGTRLTVL.